One and the same sample provided the 8 T cell receptor beta chains below, sequenced in a study of cytomegalovirus exposure and HLA in healthy donors. PCR primers comprised 60 Vbeta and 13 Jbeta primers. Assay used: immunoSEQ multiplex PCR; TCRdb lists only in-frame clones, some missing. The sample comprises some 200,000 clones, less than 80% of which are singletons, and 0.2% to 0.25% rests with the top ten. The sample was PBMCs. The receptors derive from a girl under 10 years old in good health and CMV-seronegative.

The J gene is TRBJ2-2, the V gene TRBV10-2, with D maybe TRBD1 (6 bases). The length of the CDR3 is 14 residues. Germline CDR1 WSHSY, CDR2 SAAADI. The V end lost 8 bases, the J end lost 1 base, and 11 bases lay between the germline ends. The CDR3 DNA sequence: TGCGCCAGCTATGGGACAAGGAACACCGGGGAGCTGTTTTTT. Protein product: CASYGTRNTGELFF.

The chain employs TRBV6-5 and TRBJ1-1; unclear D gene. This CDR3 is built from 13 residues. CDR1 is MNHEY, CDR2 SVGAGI, per germline. V shed 5 bases and J shed 2 bases, with 9 bases lying between them. The CDR3 DNA follows: TGTGCCAGCAGTATTGGGCACAACACTGAAGCTTTCTTT. Translation gives CASSIGHNTEAFF.

The J gene is TRBJ1-2, the V gene TRBV2; D may be TRBD1 (6 bases). This CDR3 contains 16 residues. V dropped 3 bases and J dropped 5 bases, with 19 bases sitting between them. CDR1 is SNHLY and CDR2 is FYNNEI in the germline V gene. CDR3 residues: CASSEGAGSLGYGYTF. The CDR3 DNA reads as TGTGCCAGCAGTGAGGGGGCCGGCAGTTTGGGATATGGCTACACCTTC.

The chain links TRBV27 to TRBJ2-5, with a weak D call TRBD2 (6 bases). Near its end, the DNA agrees better with TRBJ2-7, so the J call may be wrong. Germline loops: CDR1 MNHEY, CDR2 SMNVEV (reference sequence). This CDR3 has 14 residues. DNA of the CDR3: TGTGCCAGCAGATACCGGGGGAGCTCCTACGAGCAGTACTTC. Translated, it gives CASRYRGSSYEQYF.

CDR3 bases: TGTGCCAGCAGCTTAGGGGGGACTAGGATTGACGAGCAGTACTTC. Protein product: CASSLGGTRIDEQYF. The chain links TRBV11-2 to TRBJ2-7; 8 nucleotides agree with TRBD2. V was clipped by 1 base and J by 5 bases; unmatched bases: 7. CDR3 length: 15 amino acids. Germline CDR1 and CDR2: SGHAT and FQNNGV. Looking up the rest from reference TRBV11-2 and TRBJ2-7 gives the full variable domain: EAGVAQSPRYKIIEKRQSVAFWCNPISGHATLYWYQQILGQGPKLLIQFQNNGVVDDSQLPKDRFSAERLKGVDSTLKIQPAKLEDSAVYLCASSLGGTRIDEQYFGPGTRLTVT.

This clone was picked up one time. The V gene is TRBV5-1, the J gene TRBJ2-7; D is undetermined. Trimming left V 7 bases short and J 0 bases short, with 17 bases between. The germline V gene has CDR1 SGHRS and CDR2 YFSETQ. The CDR3 length is 15 residues. CDR3 amino acids: CASCPGLSSSYEQYF. The CDR3, as DNA: TGCGCCAGCTGCCCGGGTCTTTCCTCCTCCTACGAGCAGTACTTC. Based on the CDR3 plus reference TRBV5-1 and TRBJ2-7, the full variable domain is KAGVTQTPRYLIKTRGQQVTLSCSPISGHRSVSWYQQTPGQGLQFLFEYFSETQRNKGNFPGRFSGRQFSNSRSEMNVSTLELGDSALYLCASCPGLSSSYEQYFGPGTRLTVT.

V is TRBV19 and J is TRBJ2-7; 8 nucleotides line up with TRBD2. There are 15 residues in the CDR3. Germline CDR1 LNHDA, CDR2 SQIVND (reference sequence). J gave up 3 bases and V 4 bases, and 8 bases lay outside the gene matches. The CDR3 protein is CASSTGTSRVYEQYF. The CDR3, as DNA: TGTGCCAGTAGTACCGGGACTAGTCGTGTCTACGAGCAGTACTTC.

J is TRBJ1-6 and V is TRBV25-1; D unresolved. Per the germline V gene, CDR1 is MGHDK and CDR2 is SYGVNS. V was pared by 4 bases and J by 8 bases, with 18 bases between. The CDR3 length is 16 residues. This chain's CDR3 is CASSALAGGKDSPLHF. CDR3 in DNA: TGTGCCAGCAGTGCTCTTGCGGGAGGGAAAGATTCACCCCTCCACTTT. Full variable domain (outside the CDR3, taken from reference TRBV25-1 and TRBJ1-6): EADIYQTPRYLVIGTGKKITLECSQTMGHDKMYWYQQDPGMELHLIHYSYGVNSTEKGDLSSESTVSRIRTEHFPLTLESARPSHTSQYLCASSALAGGKDSPLHFGNGTRLTVT.